Below are 9 T cell receptor beta chains sequenced from a single sample in a study of molecular identifiers for immune sequencing clone quantification. A single record per CDR3 protein comes from TCRdb applying MiXCR to the PCR reads. The table lists about 630,000 distinct CDR3 sequences, about 25% of them singletons. The sample was naive CD8+ T cells from blood, with Jurkat cell RNA spiked in. The subset was: FACS-sorted CD8+CD4-CCR7+CD45RA+ naive T cells. Receptors were obtained from a human donor in good health. Some libraries in this study had Jurkat cell RNA spiked in.

There are many counts of this clonotype. The V call is TRBV28, the J call TRBJ2-7; D ambiguous. Trimming took 2 bases from V and 4 from J, leaving 21 bases between them. The CDR3 spans 17 residues. Germline-derived CDR1 and CDR2 are MDHEN and SYDVKM. CDR3 in amino acids: CASSLTPIGFRFYEQYF. As DNA, the CDR3 is TGTGCCAGCAGTTTAACCCCTATAGGATTCCGGTTTTACGAGCAGTACTTC.

This clonotype was seen repeatedly, ten times or more. The chain combines TRBV5-1 with TRBJ2-7; 7 bases are shared with TRBD1. Germline CDR1 is SGHRS and CDR2 is YFSETQ. The CDR3 length is 15 residues. The V segment lost 4 bases and the J segment 4 bases; nucleotides outside the gene matches: 11. CDR3 nucleotide sequence: TGCGCCAGCAGCCCCTCCGACAGGGTAGGATACGAGCAGTACTTC. Translated: CASSPSDRVGYEQYF.

This clonotype was seen at least ten times. V is TRBV27 and J is TRBJ1-5, with a weak D call TRBD1 (5 bases). Germline V gene data show CDR1 as MNHEY and CDR2 as SMNVEV (reference sequence). Trimming stripped 3 bases from V and 9 bases from J, with 12 bases between. The CDR3 extends over 13 amino acids. This chain's CDR3 is CASSLRGPGPQHF. The CDR3, as DNA: TGTGCCAGCAGTTTGCGGGGCCCGGGGCCCCAGCATTTT.

The V gene is TRBV5-1, the J gene TRBJ2-1, with 8 nucleotides matching TRBD2. Germline V gene data show CDR1 as SGHRS and CDR2 as YFSETQ. Trimming cost V 4 bases and J 3 bases; bases outside gene matches: 12. This CDR3 comprises 17 residues. CDR3 DNA: TGCGCCAGCAGCATGGCCTTGGCGGGGGGCCGCTACAATGAGCAGTTCTTC. This sequence encodes CASSMALAGGRYNEQFF.

This clonotype was found a few times. This rearrangement joins TRBV7-9 to TRBJ2-1, with TRBD2 identical over 7 bases. J lost 7 bases, V lost 1 base, and 7 bases had no gene match. The CDR3 is 15 residues long. Germline assignment: CDR1 SEHNR and CDR2 FQNEAQ (reference sequence). CDR3 nucleotide sequence: TGTGCCAGCAGCTTAGTAGGGGAGGGGAAGAATGAGCAGTTCTTC. It encodes CASSLVGEGKNEQFF.

On this clonotype: This sequence may be a read error, since a much larger clone differs from it by one base. The chain carries TRBV27 and TRBJ2-3, with D perhaps matching TRBD1 (5 bases). Germline V gene sequence: CDR1 MNHEY, CDR2 SMNVEV (reference sequence). The CDR3 is 15 amino acids. This chain's CDR3 is CGSSLSTLGADTQYF. The CDR3 DNA is TGTGGCAGCAGTTTATCCACCTTAGGGGCAGATACGCAGTATTTT.

This clonotype occurred many times. The chain has TRBV4-3 and TRBJ1-5; a weak D match, TRBD1 (6 bases). V was pared by 0 bases and J by 4 bases, with 10 bases between. Per germline, CDR1 LGHNA and CDR2 YSLEER. The CDR3 totals 15 residues. The CDR3 DNA follows: TGCGCCAGCAGCCAAGATTGGACAGAGAATCAGCCCCAGCATTTT. Amino acids: CASSQDWTENQPQHF.

This clonotype was seen just once. Since a much larger clone is just one base distant, this may be a read error. The chain carries TRBV3-1 and TRBJ1-1; D perhaps matches TRBD1 (6 bases). The CDR3 is 14 amino acids. The germline gives CDR1 LGHDT, CDR2 YNNKEL (reference sequence). CDR3 loop: CASSQDRGDTEAYF. Here the CDR3 DNA reads TGTGCCAGCAGCCAAGATAGGGGGGACACTGAAGCTTACTTT.

V is TRBV12-3 or TRBV12-4 and J is TRBJ2-1; TRBD1 agrees at 8 bases. CDR3 length equals 13 residues. V lost 5 bases and J lost 8; bases outside the gene matches: 5. CDR3: CASSHGTGYEQFF. Here the CDR3 DNA reads TGTGCCAGCAGTCACGGGACAGGTTATGAGCAGTTCTTC.